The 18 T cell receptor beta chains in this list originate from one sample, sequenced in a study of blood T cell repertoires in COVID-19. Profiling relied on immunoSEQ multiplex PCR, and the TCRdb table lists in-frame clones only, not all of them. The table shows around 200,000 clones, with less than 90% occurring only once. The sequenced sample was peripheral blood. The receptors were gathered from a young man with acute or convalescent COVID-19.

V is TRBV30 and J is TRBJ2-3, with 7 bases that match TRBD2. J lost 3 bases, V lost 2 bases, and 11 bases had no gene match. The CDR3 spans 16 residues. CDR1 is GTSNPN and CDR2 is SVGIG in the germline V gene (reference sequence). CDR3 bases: TGTGCCTGGAGTAGAAAGGCGGGAGCAAGGACAGATACGCAGTATTTT. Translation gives CAWSRKAGARTDTQYF.

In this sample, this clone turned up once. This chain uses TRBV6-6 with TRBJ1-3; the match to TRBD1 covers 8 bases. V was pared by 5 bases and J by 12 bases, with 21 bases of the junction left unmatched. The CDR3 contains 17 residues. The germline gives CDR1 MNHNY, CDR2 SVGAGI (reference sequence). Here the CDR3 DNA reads TGTGCCAGCAGTCCTGCCAACCCCGGACAGGGACCCCCGGGCATATATTTT. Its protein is CASSPANPGQGPPGIYF.

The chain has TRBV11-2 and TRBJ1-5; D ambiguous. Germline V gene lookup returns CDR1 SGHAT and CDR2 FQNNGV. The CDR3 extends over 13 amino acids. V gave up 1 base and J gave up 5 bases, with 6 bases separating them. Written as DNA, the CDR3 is TGTGCCAGCAGCTTAGTCGGGGATCAGCCCCAGCATTTT. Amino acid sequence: CASSLVGDQPQHF.

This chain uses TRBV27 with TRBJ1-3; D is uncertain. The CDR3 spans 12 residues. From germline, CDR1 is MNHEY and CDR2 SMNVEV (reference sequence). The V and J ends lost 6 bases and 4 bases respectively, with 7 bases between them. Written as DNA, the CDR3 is TGTGCCAGCAGATCCGGGGGAAACACCATATATTTT. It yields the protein CASRSGGNTIYF.

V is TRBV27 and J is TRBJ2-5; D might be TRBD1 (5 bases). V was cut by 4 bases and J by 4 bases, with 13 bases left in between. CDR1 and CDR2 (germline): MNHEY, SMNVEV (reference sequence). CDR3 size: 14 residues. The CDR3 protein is CASSSRKGVETQYF. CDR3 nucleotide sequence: TGTGCCAGCAGTTCGCGCAAAGGGGTAGAGACCCAGTACTTC.

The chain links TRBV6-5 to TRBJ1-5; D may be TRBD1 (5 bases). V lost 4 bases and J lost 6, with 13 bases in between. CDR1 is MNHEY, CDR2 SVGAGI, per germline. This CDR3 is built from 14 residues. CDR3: CASSSQGSGQPQHF. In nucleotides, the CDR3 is TGTGCCAGCAGTTCTCAGGGTTCGGGTCAGCCCCAGCATTTT.

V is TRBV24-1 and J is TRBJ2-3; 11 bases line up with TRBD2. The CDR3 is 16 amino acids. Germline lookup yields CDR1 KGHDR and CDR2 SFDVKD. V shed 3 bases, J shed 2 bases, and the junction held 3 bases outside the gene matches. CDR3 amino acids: CATSDNSGGATDTQYF. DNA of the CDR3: TGTGCCACCAGTGATAATAGCGGGGGGGCCACAGATACGCAGTATTTT.

This CDR3 is CASSQSPAGTGGIEQFF. The CDR3, as DNA: TGCGCCAGCAGTCAATCGCCCGCCGGGACAGGAGGGATTGAGCAGTTCTTC. This rearrangement joins TRBV23-1 to TRBJ2-1; the match to TRBD1 covers 8 bases. TRBV23-1 belongs to the ORF category, with a function that is uncertain. This CDR3 region has 17 residues. J gave up 9 bases and V 0 bases, and 13 bases lay outside the gene matches.

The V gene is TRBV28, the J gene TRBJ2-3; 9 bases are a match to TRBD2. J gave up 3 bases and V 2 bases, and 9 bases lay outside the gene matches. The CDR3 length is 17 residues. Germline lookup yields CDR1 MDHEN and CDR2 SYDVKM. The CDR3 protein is CASSLLPRGGRTDTQYF. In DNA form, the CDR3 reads TGTGCCAGCAGTTTACTCCCGCGGGGGGGACGAACAGATACGCAGTATTTT.

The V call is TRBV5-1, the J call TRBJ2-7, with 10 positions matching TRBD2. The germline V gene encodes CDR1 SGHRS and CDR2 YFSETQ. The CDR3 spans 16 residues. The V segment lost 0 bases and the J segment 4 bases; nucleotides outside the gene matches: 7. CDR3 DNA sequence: TGCGCCAGCAGCTTGGGTTGGACTAGCGGTAAATACGAGCAGTACTTC. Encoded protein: CASSLGWTSGKYEQYF.

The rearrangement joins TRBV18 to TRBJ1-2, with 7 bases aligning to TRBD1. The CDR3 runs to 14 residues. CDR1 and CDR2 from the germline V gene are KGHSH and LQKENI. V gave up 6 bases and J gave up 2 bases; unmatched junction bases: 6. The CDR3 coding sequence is TGTGCCAGCTCCTCGACAGGGCCCAACTATGGCTACACCTTC. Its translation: CASSSTGPNYGYTF.

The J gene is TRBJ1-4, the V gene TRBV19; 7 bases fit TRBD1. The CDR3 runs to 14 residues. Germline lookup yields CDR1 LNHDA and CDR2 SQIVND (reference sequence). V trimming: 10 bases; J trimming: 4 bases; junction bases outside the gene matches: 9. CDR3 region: CATSNRGINEKLFF. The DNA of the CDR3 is TGTGCCACCTCCAACAGGGGAATTAATGAAAAACTGTTTTTT. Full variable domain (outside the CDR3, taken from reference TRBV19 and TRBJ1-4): DGGITQSPKYLFRKEGQNVTLSCEQNLNHDAMYWYRQDPGQGLRLIYYSQIVNDFQKGDIAEGYSVSREKKESFPLTVTSAQKNPTAFYLCATSNRGINEKLFFGSGTQLSVL.

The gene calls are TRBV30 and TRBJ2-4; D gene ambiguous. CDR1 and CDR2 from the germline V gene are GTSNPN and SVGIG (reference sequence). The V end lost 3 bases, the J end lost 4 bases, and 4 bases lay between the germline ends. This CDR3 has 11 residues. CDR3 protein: CAWSVKNIQYF. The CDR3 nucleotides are TGTGCCTGGAGCGTAAAAAACATTCAGTACTTC. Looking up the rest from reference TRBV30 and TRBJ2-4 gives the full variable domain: SQTIHQWPATLVQPVGSPLSLECTVEGTSNPNLYWYRQAAGRGLQLLFYSVGIGQISSEVPQNLSASRPQDRQFILSSKKLLLSDSGFYLCAWSVKNIQYFGAGTRLSVL.

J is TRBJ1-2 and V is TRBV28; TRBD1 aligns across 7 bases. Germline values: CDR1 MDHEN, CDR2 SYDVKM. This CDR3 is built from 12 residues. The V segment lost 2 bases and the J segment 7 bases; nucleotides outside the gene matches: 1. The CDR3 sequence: CASSLGTAGYTF. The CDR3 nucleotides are TGTGCCAGCAGTTTAGGGACAGCTGGCTACACCTTC.

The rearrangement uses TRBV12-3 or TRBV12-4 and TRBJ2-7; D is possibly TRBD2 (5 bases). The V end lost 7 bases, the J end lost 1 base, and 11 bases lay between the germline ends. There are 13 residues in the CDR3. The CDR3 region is CASTREPSYEQYF. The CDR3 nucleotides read TGTGCCAGCACCCGGGAACCTTCCTACGAGCAGTACTTC.

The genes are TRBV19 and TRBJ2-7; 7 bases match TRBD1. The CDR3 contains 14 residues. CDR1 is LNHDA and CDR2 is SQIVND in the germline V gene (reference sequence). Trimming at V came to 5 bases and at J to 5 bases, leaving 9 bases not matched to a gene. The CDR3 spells CASSLRQGGNEQYF. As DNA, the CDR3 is TGTGCCAGTAGTCTCAGACAGGGTGGGAACGAGCAGTACTTC.

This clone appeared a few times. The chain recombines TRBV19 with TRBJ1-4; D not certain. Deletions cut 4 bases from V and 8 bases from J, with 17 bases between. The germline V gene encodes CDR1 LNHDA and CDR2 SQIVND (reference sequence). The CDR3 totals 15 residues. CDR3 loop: CASSTTGSSVEKLFF. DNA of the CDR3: TGTGCCAGTAGTACGACCGGCTCAAGCGTGGAAAAACTGTTTTTT.

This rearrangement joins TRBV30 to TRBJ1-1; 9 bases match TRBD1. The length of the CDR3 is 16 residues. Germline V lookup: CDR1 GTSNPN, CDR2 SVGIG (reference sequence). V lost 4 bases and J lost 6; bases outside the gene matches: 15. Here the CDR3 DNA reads TGTGCCTGGATCGACCGGACAGGGGTGTGGGGTGCTGAAGCTTTCTTT. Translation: CAWIDRTGVWGAEAFF.